The next 22 T cell receptor beta chains were all read from a single sample in a study of CD8+ T cells in alopecia areata. Sequencing relied on a cDNA template that was reverse transcribed from extracted RNA. Generated by immunoSEQ multiplex PCR, the TCRdb table keeps only in-frame clones and is missing some. The sample lists some 180,000 clones, roughly 60% occurring once. The sequencing used CD4+ T cells sorted from blood, collected at week 0. These receptors all come from a human donor with alopecia areata.

The chain joins TRBV30 to TRBJ2-6; D is ambiguous. CDR1 and CDR2 from the germline V gene are GTSNPN and SVGIG (reference sequence). Trimming cost V 2 bases and J 10 bases, with 12 bases left between them. The CDR3 is 13 amino acids. CDR3 region: CAWSISQKNVLTF. The CDR3 nucleotides read TGTGCCTGGAGTATTAGTCAAAAGAACGTCCTGACTTTC.

This clone was counted only a few times. The chain recombines TRBV7-6 with TRBJ1-1; a possible D gene is TRBD1 (6 bases). The length of the CDR3 is 15 residues. The V and J ends lost 2 bases and 4 bases respectively, with 14 bases between them. CDR1 and CDR2 (germline): SGHVS, FNYEAQ. CDR3 in DNA: TGTGCCAGCAGCTTAAAGGAGGGGGGGCCCACTGAAGCTTTCTTT. Its translation: CASSLKEGGPTEAFF.

This rearrangement joins TRBV11-2 to TRBJ2-7; 7 bases are shared with TRBD2. V was pared by 2 bases and J by 0 bases, with 4 bases of the junction left unmatched. Germline CDR1 reads SGHAT; CDR2 reads FQNNGV. The CDR3 runs to 15 residues. The CDR3 DNA follows: TGTGCCAGCAGCTTACGGGGGGTCAGCTCCTACGAGCAGTACTTC. Its translation: CASSLRGVSSYEQYF. Full variable domain (rest looked up from reference TRBV11-2 and TRBJ2-7): EAGVAQSPRYKIIEKRQSVAFWCNPISGHATLYWYQQILGQGPKLLIQFQNNGVVDDSQLPKDRFSAERLKGVDSTLKIQPAKLEDSAVYLCASSLRGVSSYEQYFGPGTRLTVT.

The V call is TRBV18, the J call TRBJ2-1; no firm D call. Trimming removed 4 bases at V and 8 bases at J, with 15 bases between. Germline V gene lookup returns CDR1 KGHSH and CDR2 LQKENI. The CDR3 loop spans 14 amino acids. The CDR3 sequence: CASSQSSKGYEQFF. CDR3 nucleotide sequence: TGTGCCAGCTCACAGAGCTCTAAGGGATATGAGCAGTTCTTC.

The chain has TRBV9 and TRBJ2-3; perhaps TRBD2 as D (6 bases). In germline, CDR1 is SGDLS, CDR2 YYNGEE. The CDR3 extends over 15 amino acids. Deletions cut 2 bases from V and 5 bases from J, with 15 bases between. CDR3 coding DNA: TGTGCCAGCAGCGTGCGTGGAGGGGTGGTAGATACGCAGTATTTT. Protein product: CASSVRGGVVDTQYF.

This CDR3 is CASRERQVDEQYF. In DNA form, the CDR3 reads TGTGCCAGCAGAGAGAGACAGGTTGACGAGCAGTACTTC. This chain connects TRBV6-1 to TRBJ2-7, with D tentatively TRBD1 (6 bases). V lost 6 bases, J lost 5 bases, and 14 bases lay in between. CDR3 size: 13 residues. Germline CDR1 reads MNHNS; CDR2 reads SASEGT.

Concerning this clone itself: This same CDR3 is encoded by further DNA sequences in the sample. The gene calls are TRBV20-1 and TRBJ2-5, with D unresolved. Trimming removed 5 bases at V and 3 bases at J, with 7 bases between. CDR3 length: 11 amino acids. Germline V gene data show CDR1 as DFQATT and CDR2 as SNEGSKA (reference sequence). The chain's CDR3 is CSAGPKETQYF. DNA for the CDR3: TGCAGTGCTGGACCTAAAGAGACCCAGTACTTC.

About this clone: The sample has other DNA sequences that encode this CDR3 too. V is TRBV29-1 and J is TRBJ2-3; D is uncertain. The CDR3 has 12 amino acids. The germline CDR1 and CDR2 sequences are SQVTM and ANQGSEA. V was shortened by 4 bases and J by 0 bases, with 5 bases between the two germline ends. The CDR3 protein is CSVGRSTDTQYF. The CDR3 DNA sequence: TGCAGCGTTGGACGGAGCACAGATACGCAGTATTTT.

This clone was counted only a few times. CDR3 loop: CSVRGAGGNGYTF. In nucleotides, the CDR3 is TGCAGCGTTCGAGGGGCGGGGGGTAATGGCTACACCTTC. The chain combines TRBV29-1 with TRBJ1-2; a possible D gene is TRBD1 (5 bases). This CDR3 has 13 residues. Germline CDR1 is SQVTM and CDR2 is ANQGSEA. V lost 5 bases, J lost 6 bases, and 16 bases lay in between.

In nucleotides, the CDR3 is TGTGCCAGCAGCAAAGGGCCTTTGACAGGGGCTGGCTACACCTTC. It yields the protein CASSKGPLTGAGYTF. The V call is TRBV21-1, the J call TRBJ1-2; the table calls TRBD1, which could not be checked here. TRBV21-1 is labeled a pseudogene. The CDR3 is 15 residues long.

The chain recombines TRBV5-1 with TRBJ2-1; D ambiguous. Deletions cut 0 bases from V and 6 bases from J, with 10 bases between. Germline CDR1 is SGHRS and CDR2 is YFSETQ. The CDR3 runs 14 residues. CDR3: CASSLENRRNEQFF. The CDR3 DNA sequence: TGCGCCAGCAGCTTGGAAAATCGCCGCAATGAGCAGTTCTTC.

This chain links TRBV21-1 with TRBJ1-2; TRBD1 is the table's D call and was not checked against the DNA. TRBV21-1 is given as a pseudogene. This CDR3 region has 17 residues. The CDR3 DNA follows: TGTGCCAGCAGCAACAAACGATCGGACAGGGGATTCCGGGGCTACACCTTC. It is translated as CASSNKRSDRGFRGYTF.

The V call is TRBV7-2, the J call TRBJ1-4, with D perhaps TRBD1 (6 bases). The length of the CDR3 is 14 residues. Trimming shortened V by 4 bases and J by 4 bases, and 10 bases separated the two germline ends. Germline CDR1 reads SGHTA; CDR2 reads FQGNSA. The CDR3: CASSSRGDNEKLFF. The CDR3 DNA is TGTGCCAGCAGCTCGAGGGGGGATAATGAAAAACTGTTTTTT.

Only a few counts were recorded for this clone. The chain carries TRBV6-5 and TRBJ1-1; D is ambiguous. The germline V and J ends were trimmed by 3 bases and 4 bases, with 15 bases remaining between them. CDR3 length: 15 residues. CDR1 is MNHEY and CDR2 is SVGAGI in the germline V gene. The CDR3 is CASSYNALTTTEAFF. The CDR3 coding sequence is TGTGCCAGCAGTTATAACGCCCTAACTACCACTGAAGCTTTCTTT.

The table lists this clone with many counts. The rearrangement joins TRBV4-3 to TRBJ1-2; 9 nucleotides match TRBD1. The V gene end was trimmed by 4 bases and the J gene end by 4 bases; junction bases not matched to a gene: 10. Germline V gene lookup returns CDR1 LGHNA and CDR2 YSLEER. CDR3 length equals 16 residues. CDR3 in amino acids: CASSREPGQGSYGYTF. The CDR3 nucleotides read TGCGCCAGCAGCCGTGAACCGGGACAGGGATCCTATGGCTACACCTTC.

Worth noting for this clone: The identical CDR3 is also encoded by other nucleotide sequences in the sample. V gene TRBV2 combines with J gene TRBJ2-7; D is unclear. V was pared by 4 bases and J by 2 bases, with 6 bases between. Germline V gives CDR1 SNHLY, CDR2 FYNNEI. The CDR3 contains 12 residues. CDR3 loop: CASSGTAYEQYF. As DNA, the CDR3 is TGTGCCAGCAGTGGAACGGCCTACGAGCAGTACTTC.

V usage is TRBV5-6 and J usage is TRBJ2-7; no reliable D call. This CDR3 has 12 amino acids. V dropped 3 bases and J dropped 2 bases, with 6 bases sitting between them. Germline V gene lookup returns CDR1 SGHDT and CDR2 YYEEEE. DNA for the CDR3: TGTGCCAGCAGCTCCATGACCTACGAGCAGTACTTC. It translates to CASSSMTYEQYF.

This rearrangement joins TRBV5-6 to TRBJ1-3; D is uncertain. Deletions cut 0 bases from V and 4 bases from J, with 11 bases between. The CDR3 has 15 amino acids. CDR1 is SGHDT, CDR2 YYEEEE, per germline. Written as DNA, the CDR3 is TGTGCCAGCAGCTTGGGAACACCGCGGGGAAACACCATATATTTT. It encodes CASSLGTPRGNTIYF. The entire variable domain, with the rest obtained from reference TRBV5-6 and TRBJ1-3, is as follows: DAGVTQSPTHLIKTRGQQVTLRCSPKSGHDTVSWYQQALGQGPQFIFQYYEEEERQRGNFPDRFSGHQFPNYSSELNVNALLLGDSALYLCASSLGTPRGNTIYFGEGSWLTVV.

The rearrangement links TRBV29-1 to TRBJ1-5, with D uncertain. CDR3 length equals 12 residues. The V end was cut by 5 bases, the J end by 3 bases, with 8 bases between. Germline CDR1 SQVTM, CDR2 ANQGSEA. CDR3 bases: TGCAGCGTTACCCTCCCCAATCAGCCCCAGCATTTT. Encoded protein: CSVTLPNQPQHF. The full variable domain, rest sourced from reference TRBV29-1 and TRBJ1-5, is SAVISQKPSRDICQRGTSLTIQCQVDSQVTMMFWYRQQPGQSLTLIATANQGSEATYESGFVIDKFPISRPNLTFSTLTVSNMSPEDSSIYLCSVTLPNQPQHFGDGTRLSIL.

The chain employs TRBV7-2 and TRBJ2-7; TRBD2 is a possible D gene (6 bases). The CDR3 has 15 residues. In germline, CDR1 is SGHTA, CDR2 FQGNSA. V lost 3 bases and J 1 base, leaving 13 bases between the germline ends. CDR3 DNA: TGTGCCAGCAGCTTCGGGCTAGCGACTTCCTACGAGCAGTACTTC. Its protein product is CASSFGLATSYEQYF. Full variable domain (rest looked up from reference TRBV7-2 and TRBJ2-7): GAGVSQSPSNKVTEKGKDVELRCDPISGHTALYWYRQSLGQGLEFLIYFQGNSAPDKSGLPSDRFSAERTGGSVSTLTIQRTQQEDSAVYLCASSFGLATSYEQYFGPGTRLTVT.

The chain recombines TRBV5-4 with TRBJ2-7; D is undetermined. The length of the CDR3 is 16 residues. V lost 0 bases and J lost 5, with 18 bases in between. Germline loops: CDR1 SGHNT, CDR2 YYREEE (reference sequence). CDR3 bases: TGTGCCAGCAGCTTGGAGACGACCATCCCCGGCCACGAGCAGTACTTC. Residues: CASSLETTIPGHEQYF.

The chain couples TRBV5-6 to TRBJ2-2, with D possibly being TRBD1 (6 bases). The ends were cut back, 3 bases at V and 3 bases at J, with 9 bases in the middle. The CDR3 loop spans 14 amino acids. CDR1 SGHDT and CDR2 YYEEEE come from the germline V gene. The CDR3: CASSSRGYTGELFF. For the CDR3, the DNA is TGTGCCAGCAGCTCCAGGGGTTACACCGGGGAGCTGTTTTTT.